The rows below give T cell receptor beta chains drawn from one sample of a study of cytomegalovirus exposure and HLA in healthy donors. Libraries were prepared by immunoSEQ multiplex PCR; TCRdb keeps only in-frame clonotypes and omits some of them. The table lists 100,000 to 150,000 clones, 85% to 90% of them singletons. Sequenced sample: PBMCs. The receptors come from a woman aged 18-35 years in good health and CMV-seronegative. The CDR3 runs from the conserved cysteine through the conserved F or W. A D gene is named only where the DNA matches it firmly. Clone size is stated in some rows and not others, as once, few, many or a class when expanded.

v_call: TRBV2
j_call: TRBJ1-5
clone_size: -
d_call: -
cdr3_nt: TGTGCCAGCAGGGGGGGGGCAGGGACGAGCAATCAGCCCCAGCATTTT
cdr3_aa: CASRGGAGTSNQPQHF

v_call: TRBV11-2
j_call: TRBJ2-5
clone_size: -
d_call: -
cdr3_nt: TGTGCCAGCAGCTTAGGCCGGGGGTTAGAGACCCAGTACTTC
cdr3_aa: CASSLGRGLETQYF

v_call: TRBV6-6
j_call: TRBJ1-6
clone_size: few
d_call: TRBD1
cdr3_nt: TGTGCCAGCAGTCCGGGACAGATCTATAATTCACCCCTCCACTTT
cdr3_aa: CASSPGQIYNSPLHF

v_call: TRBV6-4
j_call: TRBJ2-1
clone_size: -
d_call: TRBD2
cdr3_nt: TGTGCCAGCAGCCAACTAGCGGGGGGACGAGAGCAGTTCTTC
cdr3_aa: CASSQLAGGREQFF

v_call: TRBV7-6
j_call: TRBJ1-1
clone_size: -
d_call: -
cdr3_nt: TGTGCCAGCAGCCCCAACCGGGGGGAAGCTTTCTTT
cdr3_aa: CASSPNRGEAFF

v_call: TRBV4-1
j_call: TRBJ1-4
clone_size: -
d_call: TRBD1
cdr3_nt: TGCGCCAGCAGCCAACCAATCAGGGGGCGGGCTAATGAAAAACTGTTTTTT
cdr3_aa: CASSQPIRGRANEKLFF

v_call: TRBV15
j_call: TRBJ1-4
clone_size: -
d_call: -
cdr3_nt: TGTGCCACCAGCAGCTTCAGAGGTGGGGGGGAAAAACTGTTTTTT
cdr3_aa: CATSSFRGGGEKLFF

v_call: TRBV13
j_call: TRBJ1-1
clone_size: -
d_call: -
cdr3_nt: TGTGCCAGCAGCCCCCGGGGAAGGTCAACGGACACTGAAGCTTTCTTT
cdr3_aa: CASSPRGRSTDTEAFF

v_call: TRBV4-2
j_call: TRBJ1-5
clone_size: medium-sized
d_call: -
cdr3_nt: TGTGCCAGCAGCCAAGATGAGAGCAATCAGCCCCAGCATTTT
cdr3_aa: CASSQDESNQPQHF

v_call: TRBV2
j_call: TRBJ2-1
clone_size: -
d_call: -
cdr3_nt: TGTGCCAGCGGGGCCGGGAGCTCCTACAATGAGCAGTTCTTC
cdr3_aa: CASGAGSSYNEQFF

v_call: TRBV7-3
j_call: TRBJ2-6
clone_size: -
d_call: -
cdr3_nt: TGTGCCAGCAGCTTACTCCCCTCTGGGGCCAACGTCCTGACTTTC
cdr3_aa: CASSLLPSGANVLTF

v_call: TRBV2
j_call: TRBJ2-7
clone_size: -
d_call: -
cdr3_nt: TGTGCCAGCAGTGAAGCGCGGCAGATCCTCTACGAGCAGTACTTC
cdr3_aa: CASSEARQILYEQYF

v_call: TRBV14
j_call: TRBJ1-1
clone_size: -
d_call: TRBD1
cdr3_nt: TGTGCCAGCAGCCAGCACGCAGGGGGCGCGAACACTGAAGCTTTCTTT
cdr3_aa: CASSQHAGGANTEAFF

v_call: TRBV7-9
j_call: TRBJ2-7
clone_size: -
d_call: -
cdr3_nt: TGTGCCAGCAGCTCTTCACAGGGCTTCGAGCAGTACTTC
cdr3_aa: CASSSSQGFEQYF

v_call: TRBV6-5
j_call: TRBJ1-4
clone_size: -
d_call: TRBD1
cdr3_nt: TGTGCCAGCAGTCGCGAAACCGGGACAGGCCTAAAACTGTTTTTT
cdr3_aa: CASSRETGTGLKLFF

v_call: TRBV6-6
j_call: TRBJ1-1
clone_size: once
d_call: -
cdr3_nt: TGTGCCAGCGCAGAGAACACTGAAGCTTTCTTT
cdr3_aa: CASAENTEAFF

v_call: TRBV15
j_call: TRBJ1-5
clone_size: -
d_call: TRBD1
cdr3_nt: TGTGCCACCAGCACAGAAGACAGGGCACCCCAGCATTTT
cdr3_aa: CATSTEDRAPQHF

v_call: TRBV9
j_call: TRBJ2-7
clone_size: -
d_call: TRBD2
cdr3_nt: TGTGCCAGCAGCGGGACTAGTTGGGGCGAGCAGTACTTC
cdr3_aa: CASSGTSWGEQYF

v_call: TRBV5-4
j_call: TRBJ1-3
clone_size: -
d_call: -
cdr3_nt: TGTGCCAGCAGGCACGGACAGAGCGGAAACACCATATATTTT
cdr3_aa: CASRHGQSGNTIYF

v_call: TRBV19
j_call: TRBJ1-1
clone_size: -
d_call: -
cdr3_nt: TGTGCCAGTTCGGCAGGTGGTTGGGCTGAAGCTTTCTTT
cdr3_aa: CASSAGGWAEAFF

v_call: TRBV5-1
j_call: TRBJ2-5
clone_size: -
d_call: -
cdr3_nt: TGCGCCAGCAGCCGTGACAACCCCGAGACCCAGTACTTC
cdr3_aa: CASSRDNPETQYF

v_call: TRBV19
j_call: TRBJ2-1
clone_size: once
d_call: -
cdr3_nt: TGTGCCAGTAGTATTAATATCCTATCCCACAATGAGCAGTTCTTC
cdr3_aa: CASSINILSHNEQFF

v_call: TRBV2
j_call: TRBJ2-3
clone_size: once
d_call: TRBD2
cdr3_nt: TGTGCCAGCAGCGCTCCTAGCGGGGGCCCGAGCACAGATACGCAGTATTTT
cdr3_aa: CASSAPSGGPSTDTQYF

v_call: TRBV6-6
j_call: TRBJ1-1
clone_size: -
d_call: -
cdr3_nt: TGTGCCAGCAGAAACATGGAGGCTTTCTTT
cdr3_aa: CASRNMEAFF

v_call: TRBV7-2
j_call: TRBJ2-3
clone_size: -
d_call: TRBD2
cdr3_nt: TGTGCCAGCAGCTTATCTACTAGCGGGGCGGGAGATACGCAGTATTTT
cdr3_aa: CASSLSTSGAGDTQYF

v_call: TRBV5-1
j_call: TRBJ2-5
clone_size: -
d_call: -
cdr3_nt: TGCGCCAGCAGCTTGGACCGACTATCCCAGTACTTC
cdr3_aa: CASSLDRLSQYF

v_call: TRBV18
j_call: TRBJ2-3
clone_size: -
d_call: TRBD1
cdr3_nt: TGTGCCAGCTCACCACCCCGGACAGGGCTCCCAGATACGCAGTATTTT
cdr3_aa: CASSPPRTGLPDTQYF

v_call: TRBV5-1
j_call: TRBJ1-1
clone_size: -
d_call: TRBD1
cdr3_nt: TGCGCCAGCAGCTCGGGGGGACAGGGTAGCACTGAAGCTTTCTTT
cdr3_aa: CASSSGGQGSTEAFF